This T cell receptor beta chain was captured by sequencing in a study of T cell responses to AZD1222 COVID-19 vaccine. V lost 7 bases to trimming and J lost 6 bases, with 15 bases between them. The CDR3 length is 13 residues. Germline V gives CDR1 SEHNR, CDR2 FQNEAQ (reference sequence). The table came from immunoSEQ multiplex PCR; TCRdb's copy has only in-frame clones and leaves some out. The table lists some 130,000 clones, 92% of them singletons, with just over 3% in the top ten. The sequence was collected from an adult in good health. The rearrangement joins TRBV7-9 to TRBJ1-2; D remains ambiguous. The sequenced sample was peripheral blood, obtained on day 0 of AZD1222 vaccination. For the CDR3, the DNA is TGTGCCAGCATCCCGGAGGTAGGCCATGGCTACACCTTC. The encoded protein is CASIPEVGHGYTF. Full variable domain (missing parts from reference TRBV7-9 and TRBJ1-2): DTGVSQNPRHKITKRGQNVTFRCDPISEHNRLYWYRQTLGQGPEFLTYFQNEAQLEKSRLLSDRFSAERPKGSFSTLEIQRTEQGDSAMYLCASIPEVGHGYTFGSGTRLTVV.